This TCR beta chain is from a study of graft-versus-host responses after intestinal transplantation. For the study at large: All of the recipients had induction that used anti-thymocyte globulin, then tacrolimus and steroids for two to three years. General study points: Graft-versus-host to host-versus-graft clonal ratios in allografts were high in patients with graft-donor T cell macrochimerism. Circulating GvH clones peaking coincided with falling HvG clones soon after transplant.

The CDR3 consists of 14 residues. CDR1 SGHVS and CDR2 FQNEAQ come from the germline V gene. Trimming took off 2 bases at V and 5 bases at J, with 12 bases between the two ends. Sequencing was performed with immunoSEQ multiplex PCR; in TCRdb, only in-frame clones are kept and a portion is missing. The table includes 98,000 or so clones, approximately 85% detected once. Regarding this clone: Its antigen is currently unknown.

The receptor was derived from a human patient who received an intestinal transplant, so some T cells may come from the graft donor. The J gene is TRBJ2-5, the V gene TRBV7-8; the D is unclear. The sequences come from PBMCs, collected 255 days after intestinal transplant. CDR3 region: CASSLTFSGETQYF. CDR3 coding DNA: TGTGCCAGCAGCTTAACATTTTCGGGTGAGACCCAGTACTTC.